These 24 T cell receptor beta chains were sequenced from one sample in a study of regulatory T cells in long-lasting Graves disease. The time point here: newly diagnosed GD, antithyroid drugs for less than 3 months. After RNA was extracted from PBMCs, the TCR library was made from it. Arm-PCR of CDR3 regions and iRepertoire HTBI primers were the basis on which TCR beta libraries were built. TCRdb recomputed calls from the multiplex PCR reads with MiXCR, one row per CDR3 protein. This table holds over 400,000 distinct CDR3 sequences, about 15% found once. The data also belong to a second study, concerning T cells in Graves' hyperthyroidism and ophthalmopathy.

This material consisted of peripheral blood mononuclear cells (PBMCs), taken at new diagnosis, from a patient treated with antithyroid drugs. The receptors shown here come from a woman aged 45-65 years with Graves disease.

This clonotype was seen only a few times. The CDR3 region is CASSFRHVGASSYEQYF. Written as DNA, the CDR3 is TGTGCCAGCAGCTTTCGACACGTGGGGGCGTCGTCCTACGAGCAGTACTTC. V is TRBV5-6 and J is TRBJ2-7, with D possibly TRBD1 on 6 matching bases. This CDR3 has 17 amino acids. Per the germline V gene, CDR1 is SGHDT and CDR2 is YYEEEE. V shed 2 bases and J shed 1 base, with 19 bases lying between them.

This clonotype was observed many times. This sequence joins TRBV20-1 and TRBJ2-7; 9 bases align to TRBD1. The CDR3 is made up of 12 amino acids. The V gene end was trimmed by 4 bases and the J gene end by 5 bases; junction bases not matched to a gene: 3. CDR1 and CDR2 (germline): DFQATT, SNEGSKA (reference sequence). CDR3 sequence reads: CSAMDRGHEQYF. In DNA, the CDR3 is TGCAGTGCTATGGACAGGGGCCACGAGCAGTACTTC.

Notes on this clonotype: A clone one base away is much larger, so this may be a read error. The chain has TRBV28 and TRBJ2-7, with TRBD1 as a possible D gene (5 bases). The CDR3 sequence is 14 residues long. Trimming stripped 5 bases from V and 5 bases from J, with 16 bases between. CDR1 and CDR2 (germline): MDHEN, SYDVKM. DNA of the CDR3: TGTGCCAGCAGTCCCATCGGAAGGGGTGACGAGCAGTACTTC. Protein: CASSPIGRGDEQYF.

This clonotype was recorded many times. This sequence joins TRBV24-1 and TRBJ1-1; no reliable D call. The V gene's germline CDR1 is KGHDR and CDR2 SFDVKD. Trimming removed 4 bases from V and 1 base from J, with 9 bases in between. The CDR3 consists of 14 residues. CDR3 residues: CATSEGNGNTEAFF. As DNA, the CDR3 is TGTGCCACCAGTGAGGGGAATGGGAACACTGAAGCTTTCTTT.

This clonotype was picked up many times. V usage is TRBV28 and J usage is TRBJ2-7; 9 bases map to TRBD1. The CDR3 runs 13 residues. Germline assignment: CDR1 MDHEN and CDR2 SYDVKM. Losses at the gene ends were 4 bases for V and 5 bases for J; bases not matched to a gene: 3. The CDR3: CASSYRGLHEQYF. Here the CDR3 DNA reads TGTGCCAGCAGTTACAGGGGGCTCCACGAGCAGTACTTC.

This clonotype was detected many times. V gene TRBV28 combines with J gene TRBJ2-1, with D possibly being TRBD2 (6 bases). CDR1 is MDHEN, CDR2 SYDVKM, per germline. V was clipped by 8 bases and J by 2 bases, with 13 bases between them. The CDR3 sequence is 14 residues long. The CDR3: CASFQGGAYNEQFF. CDR3 coding DNA: TGTGCCAGCTTCCAAGGCGGGGCCTACAATGAGCAGTTCTTC.

Ten or more counts support this clonotype. The V gene is TRBV28, the J gene TRBJ2-1, with D tentatively TRBD1 (5 bases). Germline V gene lookup returns CDR1 MDHEN and CDR2 SYDVKM. V was pared by 2 bases and J by 1 base, with 12 bases between. This CDR3 comprises 16 residues. The CDR3 sequence is CASSLGAEPSYNEQFF. The CDR3 DNA reads TGTGCCAGCAGTTTAGGGGCGGAACCTTCCTACAATGAGCAGTTCTTC.

J is TRBJ2-2 and V is TRBV20-1; D remains ambiguous. The V end lost 8 bases, the J end lost 7 bases, and 17 bases lay between the germline ends. CDR3 size: 13 residues. CDR1 and CDR2 (germline): DFQATT, SNEGSKA (reference sequence). The CDR3 loop is CSTNTRPDGELFF. Here the CDR3 DNA reads TGCAGTACTAACACCAGACCCGACGGGGAGCTGTTTTTT.

In this sample, this clonotype turned up many times. V and J are TRBV11-2 and TRBJ2-7, with a weak D call TRBD1 (8 bases). The CDR3 contains 14 residues. Germline V gene sequence: CDR1 SGHAT, CDR2 FQNNGV. The germline V and J ends were trimmed by 5 bases and 9 bases, with 20 bases remaining between them. CDR3 in amino acids: CASSHLRQGRGQYF. The CDR3 nucleotides read TGTGCCAGCAGCCACCTCAGACAGGGGAGGGGGCAGTACTTC.

This clonotype has only a few counts. The chain uses TRBV5-1 and TRBJ2-1; tentative D call: TRBD1 (5 bases). There are 15 residues in the CDR3. The ends were cut back, 2 bases at V and 0 bases at J, with 9 bases in the middle. Germline V lookup: CDR1 SGHRS, CDR2 YFSETQ. The CDR3 DNA sequence: TGCGCCAGCAGCTTTACTACAGGCTCCTACAATGAGCAGTTCTTC. It translates to CASSFTTGSYNEQFF.

The table lists this clonotype with many counts. This chain uses TRBV11-2 with TRBJ2-1; D may be TRBD2 (5 bases). Trimming took 1 base from V and 4 from J, leaving 17 bases between them. CDR1 and CDR2 (germline): SGHAT, FQNNGV. This CDR3 has 17 amino acids. The CDR3 loop is CASSLVFLLARYNEQFF. In nucleotides, the CDR3 is TGTGCCAGCAGCTTAGTTTTCCTATTAGCGAGGTACAATGAGCAGTTCTTC.

The chain couples TRBV6-1 to TRBJ1-5; D gene ambiguous. CDR1 is MNHNS, CDR2 SASEGT, per germline. This CDR3 is built from 13 residues. Deletions cut 6 bases from V and 0 bases from J, with 6 bases between. The CDR3, as DNA: TGTGCCAGCAGGACGGATAGCAATCAGCCCCAGCATTTT. Residues: CASRTDSNQPQHF.

This clonotype was recorded a few times. A much bigger clone sits one base away, suggesting this may be a read error. V gene TRBV2 combines with J gene TRBJ2-4; 10 bases fit TRBD2. There are 13 residues in the CDR3. CDR1 and CDR2 (germline): SNHLY, FYNNEI. Trimming at V came to 3 bases and at J to 12 bases, leaving 5 bases not matched to a gene. CDR3 DNA: TGTGCCAGCAGTGAGCTAGCGGGAGAATCTCAGTACTTC. This sequence encodes CASSELAGESQYF.

The chain couples TRBV7-9 to TRBJ2-2; 15 bases agree with TRBD2. This CDR3 is built from 20 residues. Looked up from germline, CDR1 is SEHNR and CDR2 is FQNEAQ (reference sequence). V shed 4 bases and J 1 base; nucleotides not matched to a gene: 10. CDR3 coding DNA: TGTGCCAGCAGCTCCTTAGGGGGGACTAGCGGGAGGCAGAACACCGGGGAGCTGTTTTTT. It codes for CASSSLGGTSGRQNTGELFF.

This clonotype appeared a few times. The gene calls are TRBV3-1 and TRBJ1-3; 7 bases fit TRBD1. The CDR3 runs to 16 residues. Germline trimming cut 4 bases from V and 0 bases from J; bases unmatched to any gene: 6. CDR1 LGHDT and CDR2 YNNKEL come from the germline V gene (reference sequence). CDR3 DNA: TGTGCCAGCAGCCCATACAGGGGAGGCTCTGGAAACACCATATATTTT. Protein: CASSPYRGGSGNTIYF.

V usage is TRBV4-2 and J usage is TRBJ2-1; 8 positions match TRBD1. The J segment lost 7 bases and the V segment lost 3 bases, leaving 14 bases of the junction unmatched. Germline V gene sequence: CDR1 LGHNA, CDR2 YNFKEQ. This CDR3 contains 17 residues. DNA of the CDR3: TGTGCCAGCAGCCAGGCCTTCCAGGGGGCCTTCCCAAATGAGCAGTTCTTC. Residues: CASSQAFQGAFPNEQFF.

In this sample, this clonotype turned up many times. This rearrangement joins TRBV20-1 to TRBJ2-4; TRBD2 agrees at 8 bases. The trim removed 3 bases at V and 8 bases at J, leaving 12 bases unmatched. The CDR3 consists of 15 residues. CDR1 is DFQATT, CDR2 SNEGSKA, per germline (reference sequence). CDR3 region: CSASSSGHLRDIQYF. The CDR3 DNA follows: TGCAGTGCTAGTTCTAGCGGGCACCTGAGGGACATTCAGTACTTC.

The table lists this clonotype with a few counts. This rearrangement joins TRBV18 to TRBJ2-7; 7 bases line up with TRBD1. The germline CDR1 and CDR2 sequences are KGHSH and LQKENI. V shed 2 bases and J 3 bases; nucleotides not matched to a gene: 7. The CDR3 length is 15 residues. DNA of the CDR3: TGTGCCAGCTCACCAGGAGCAGGGGGTGTCTACGAGCAGTACTTC. Its protein is CASSPGAGGVYEQYF. The entire variable domain, with the rest obtained from reference TRBV18 and TRBJ2-7, is as follows: NAGVMQNPRHLVRRRGQEARLRCSPMKGHSHVYWYRQLPEEGLKFMVYLQKENIIDESGMPKERFSAEFPKEGPSILRIQQVVRGDSAAYFCASSPGAGGVYEQYFGPGTRLTVT.

This clonotype has ten or more counts. The chain employs TRBV3-1 and TRBJ2-7, with 13 bases identical to TRBD2. The CDR3 loop spans 15 amino acids. Losses at the gene ends were 6 bases for V and 6 bases for J; bases not matched to a gene: 8. Germline loops: CDR1 LGHDT, CDR2 YNNKEL (reference sequence). In nucleotides, the CDR3 is TGTGCCAGCAGTCTGGAGACTAGCGGGAGGAGCGAGCAGTACTTC. It yields the protein CASSLETSGRSEQYF.

This clonotype was observed many times. The chain combines TRBV27 with TRBJ2-7; D is perhaps TRBD1 or TRBD2 (5 bases each). V shed 3 bases and J shed 1 base, with 10 bases lying between them. The germline V gene encodes CDR1 MNHEY and CDR2 SMNVEV (reference sequence). The CDR3 totals 14 residues. CDR3 in DNA: TGTGCCAGCAGTTTGGGGGTCGGTTCCTACGAGCAGTACTTC. Its translation is CASSLGVGSYEQYF.

This clonotype came up many times. The CDR3 nucleotides are TGTGCCAGCAGCCCAGCATTGTACAGTGGTGGCACTGAAGCTTTCTTT. Translated: CASSPALYSGGTEAFF. The V gene is TRBV5-6, the J gene TRBJ1-1; no definite D call. Trimming stripped 4 bases from V and 4 bases from J, with 20 bases between. This CDR3 is built from 16 residues. From germline, CDR1 is SGHDT and CDR2 YYEEEE.

This chain uses TRBV4-2 with TRBJ1-1, with a possible D match to TRBD1 (6 bases). The V end was cut by 3 bases, the J end by 4 bases, with 15 bases between. Germline V lookup: CDR1 LGHNA, CDR2 YNFKEQ. The CDR3 spans 15 residues. The CDR3, as DNA: TGTGCCAGCAGCCAGACACAGGGACGAGCCACTGAAGCTTTCTTT. Its protein is CASSQTQGRATEAFF.

This clonotype was recorded a few times. This may arise from a read error, as a much more abundant clone is one base away. This rearrangement joins TRBV2 to TRBJ2-1, with 16 bases that match TRBD2. V trimming: 1 base; J trimming: 9 bases; junction bases outside the gene matches: 9. This CDR3 has 18 residues. CDR1 SNHLY and CDR2 FYNNEI come from the germline V gene. CDR3 DNA: TGTGCCAGCAGTGAAGGGGGACTAGCGGGAGGGAATGACAGTGAGCAGTTCTTC. Translating it yields CASSEGGLAGGNDSEQFF.

This clonotype was found many times. The CDR3 spells CASAKSGIFINEQFF. For the CDR3, the DNA is TGTGCCAGCGCCAAAAGCGGGATTTTTATCAATGAGCAGTTCTTC. This chain connects TRBV11-1 to TRBJ2-1, with 7 bases fitting TRBD2. In germline, CDR1 is SGHAT, CDR2 FQDESV (reference sequence). Germline trimming cut 8 bases from V and 6 bases from J; bases unmatched to any gene: 13. There are 15 residues in the CDR3.